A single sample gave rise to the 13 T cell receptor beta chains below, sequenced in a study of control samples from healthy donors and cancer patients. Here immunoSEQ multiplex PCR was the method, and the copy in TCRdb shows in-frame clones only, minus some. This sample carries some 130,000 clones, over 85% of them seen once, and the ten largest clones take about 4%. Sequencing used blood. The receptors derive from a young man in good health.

CDR3 residues: CASSPKISRGLGEQYF. The CDR3 DNA follows: TGTGCCAGCAGCCCCAAAATCTCTCGGGGCTTAGGGGAGCAGTACTTC. The chain joins TRBV11-2 to TRBJ2-7; D may match TRBD1 or TRBD2 (5 bases each). Germline V gene sequence: CDR1 SGHAT, CDR2 FQNNGV. The CDR3 is 16 residues long. Trimming shortened V by 5 bases and J by 7 bases, and 24 bases separated the two germline ends.

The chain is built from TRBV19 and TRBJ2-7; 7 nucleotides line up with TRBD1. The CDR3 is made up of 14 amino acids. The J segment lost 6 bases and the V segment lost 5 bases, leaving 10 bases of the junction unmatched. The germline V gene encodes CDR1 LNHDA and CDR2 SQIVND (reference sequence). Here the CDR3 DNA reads TGTGCCAGTAGTCCATCGACAGGGCTAGGCGAGCAGTACTTC. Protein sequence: CASSPSTGLGEQYF.

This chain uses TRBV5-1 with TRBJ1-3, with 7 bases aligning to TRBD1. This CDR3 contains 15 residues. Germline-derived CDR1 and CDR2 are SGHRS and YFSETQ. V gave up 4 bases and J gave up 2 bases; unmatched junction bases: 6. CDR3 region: CASSPTGFPGNTIYF. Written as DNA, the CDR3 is TGCGCCAGCAGCCCGACAGGGTTCCCTGGAAACACCATATATTTT.

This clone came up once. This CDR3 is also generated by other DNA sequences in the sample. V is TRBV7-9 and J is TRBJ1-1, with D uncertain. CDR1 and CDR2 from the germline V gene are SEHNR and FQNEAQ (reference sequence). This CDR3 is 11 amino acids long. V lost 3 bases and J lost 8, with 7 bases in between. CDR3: CASSFGGEAFF. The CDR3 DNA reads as TGTGCCAGCAGCTTTGGAGGGGAAGCTTTCTTT.

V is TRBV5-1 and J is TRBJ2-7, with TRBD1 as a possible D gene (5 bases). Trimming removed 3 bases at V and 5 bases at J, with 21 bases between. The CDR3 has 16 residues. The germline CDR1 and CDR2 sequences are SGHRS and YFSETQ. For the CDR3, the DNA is TGCGCCAGCAGCTGGAACCACGGGTCTAGGGGCCACGAGCAGTACTTC. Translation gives CASSWNHGSRGHEQYF.

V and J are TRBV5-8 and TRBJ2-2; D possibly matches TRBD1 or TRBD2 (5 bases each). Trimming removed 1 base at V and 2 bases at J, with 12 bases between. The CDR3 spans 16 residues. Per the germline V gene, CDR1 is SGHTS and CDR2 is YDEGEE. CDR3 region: CASSLWFGANTGELFF. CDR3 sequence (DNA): TGTGCCAGCAGCTTGTGGTTCGGGGCCAACACCGGGGAGCTGTTTTTT.

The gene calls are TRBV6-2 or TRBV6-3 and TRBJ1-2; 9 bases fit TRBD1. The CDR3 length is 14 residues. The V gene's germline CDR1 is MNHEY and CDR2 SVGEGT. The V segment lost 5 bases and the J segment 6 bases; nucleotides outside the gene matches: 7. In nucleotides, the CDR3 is TGTGCCAGCAGTCGAGGGGACAGGGTTCATGGCTACACCTTC. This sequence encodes CASSRGDRVHGYTF.

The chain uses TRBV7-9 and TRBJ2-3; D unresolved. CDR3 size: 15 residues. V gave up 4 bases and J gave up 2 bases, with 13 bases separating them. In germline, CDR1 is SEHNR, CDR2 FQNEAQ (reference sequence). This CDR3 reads CASSSQPDTTDTQYF. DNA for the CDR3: TGTGCCAGCAGCTCTCAACCCGATACCACAGATACGCAGTATTTT.

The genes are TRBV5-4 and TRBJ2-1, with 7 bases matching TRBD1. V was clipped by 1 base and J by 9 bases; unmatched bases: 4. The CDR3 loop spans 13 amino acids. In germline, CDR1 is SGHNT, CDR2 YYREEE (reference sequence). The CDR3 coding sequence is TGTGCCAGCAGCTTGTGGGGACAGTCTGAGCAGTTCTTC. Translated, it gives CASSLWGQSEQFF.

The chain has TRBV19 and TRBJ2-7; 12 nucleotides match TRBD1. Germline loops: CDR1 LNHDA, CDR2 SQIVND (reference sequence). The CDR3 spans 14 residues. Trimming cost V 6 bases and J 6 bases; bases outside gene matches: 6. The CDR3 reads CASRGTGGFGEQYF. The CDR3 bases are TGTGCCAGTAGAGGGACAGGGGGCTTTGGCGAGCAGTACTTC.

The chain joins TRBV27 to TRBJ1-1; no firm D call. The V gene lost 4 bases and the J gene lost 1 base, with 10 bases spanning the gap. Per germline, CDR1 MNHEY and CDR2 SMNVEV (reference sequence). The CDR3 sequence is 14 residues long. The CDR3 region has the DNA TGTGCCAGCAGTTACAGTTCGGGGAACACTGAAGCTTTCTTT. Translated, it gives CASSYSSGNTEAFF.

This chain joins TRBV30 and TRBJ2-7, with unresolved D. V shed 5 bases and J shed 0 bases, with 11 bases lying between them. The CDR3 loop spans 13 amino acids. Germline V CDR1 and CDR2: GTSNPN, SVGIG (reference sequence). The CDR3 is CAWSPDTSYEQYF. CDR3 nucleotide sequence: TGTGCCTGGTCCCCCGACACCTCCTACGAGCAGTACTTC.

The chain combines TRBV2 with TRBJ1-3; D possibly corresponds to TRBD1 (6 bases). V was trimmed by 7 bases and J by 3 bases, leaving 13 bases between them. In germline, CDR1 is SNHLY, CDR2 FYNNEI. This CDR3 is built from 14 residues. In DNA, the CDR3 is TGTGCCAGCATCCGGGGGCTAGGTGGAAACACCATATATTTT. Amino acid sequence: CASIRGLGGNTIYF.